This record looks at one T cell receptor (beta chain) sequence and its context. Its antigen target is currently unknown. This sample was taken from a study of cytomegalovirus exposure and HLA in healthy donors (dated by TCRdb to 2016 to 2017). The study in broad terms: An earlier analysis of several hundred of the donors reported over 250 Gb of sequence data and about 120 million unique TCR beta sequences obtained from some 170 million T cells. About 280 gigabases of sequencing data and about 92 million unique TCR sequences made up an early release that covered over 550 HLA-typed donors. Of the roughly 390 genotyped donors, approximately 83% fell in the genetic ancestry cluster associated with self-reported Caucasian donors. The study aimed to test whether cataloging public T cell receptors could reveal signatures of past pathogen exposure. The study used immunosequencing to profile the T cell repertoires of several hundred subjects and linked those repertoires to cytomegalovirus serostatus. In addition to the first cohort of 666 subjects, a separate validation cohort of under 150 different subjects was used. The study combined high-throughput TCR immunosequencing, statistical association of individual TCRs with disease status, and machine learning to predict cytomegalovirus infection status. To study patterns of TCR occurrence, a later analysis re-analyzed previously published TCR beta repertoires from around 670 donors and added high-resolution HLA genotyping. Rather than drawing on any new phenotypic data, the later analysis identified candidate immune exposures from TCR beta sequences and the way those sequences occurred across donors. An earlier analysis of around 580 of the donors used high-throughput TCR beta sequencing to judge whether each TCR beta V gene segment behaved as functional or pseudogenic. Donor age, sex, ethnicity and CMV serostatus were collected together with the repertoire data. Genome-wide SNP genotypes for about 65% of the 666 donors were used in a later genetic analysis, which treated that subset as a discovery cohort. All discovery cohort repertoires had been generated using a single sequencing platform. HLA typing included class I and class II loci at four-digit resolution. Typing coverage differed by locus: A, B, C, DRB1 and DQB1 were typed in about 629-640 donors, DQA1 in roughly 500, DPA1 in 600 to 610, and DPB1 in roughly 470. Four to six DR-DQ haplotypes were handled as single units for association and clustering, since linkage in the cohort was strong. Across some 400 genotyped donors of the cohort, an average of about 240,000 unique TCR beta nucleotide sequences per donor were sequenced, and roughly 18% of those sequences were non-productive.

The research as a whole found: Because some donors lacked HLA typing at each locus, the association tests relied only on the typed subset. Specific HLA alleles were associated with over 15,000 TCR beta sequences at a false discovery rate of 0.05 in a later analysis. Broadly in line with IMGT annotations, most TCR beta V segments showed up in productive rearrangements about 87% or about 30% of the time in an earlier analysis of around 550 of the donors. A later analysis found that most CMV-associated TCR beta chains appeared HLA-restricted, with HLA associations seemingly driven largely by CMV exposure. In a later analysis, HLA-associated TCR beta chains were found to be more clonally expanded and to have lower generation probabilities than equally common non-associated chains. V-gene and J-gene trimming of TCR beta chains was associated with a missense DCLRE1C variant in a later genetic analysis, and the association was replicated in an independent cohort. In a later analysis, TCR association rates were found to vary across HLA loci, with the most associated TCRs seen for DRB1 alleles and the fewest for HLA-C alleles. In the study, some 160 TCR beta chains were listed as associated with cytomegalovirus. A few of the identified cytomegalovirus-associated TCR beta chains were confirmed in vitro to be specific for cytomegalovirus antigens. A further reported finding was that TCR beta sequences accurately predicted the HLA-A and HLA-B alleles for most subjects in the first cohort. This cohort had only TCR beta chains sequenced, and the lack of alpha or paired-chain data limited which features could be detected. The earlier analysis of approximately 540 of the donors excluded 15 to 20 rarely observed V segments, including chromosome 9 orphons, because counts were too low. Strong co-occurrence of HLA alleles, especially DR and DQ, made assigning TCR associations to individual alleles difficult. According to a later genetic analysis, donors in an Asian-associated ancestry cluster had fewer N-insertions in productive TCRs than the approximately 690-donor mean. For the cohort, immune exposure information was limited to CMV serostatus. The authors suggested that the approach could potentially be extended to other disease states and immunological phenotypes. According to a later analysis, parvovirus B19, influenza, CMV and Epstein-Barr virus appeared linked to several top co-occurrence clusters. Correlated functional status among segregating V segments might reflect linkage disequilibrium, but an unknown experimental factor could not be ruled out. Presence/absence analyses assumed roughly uniform sequencing depth across donors, an assumption that may not hold. A cluster of highly shared sequence variants was judged likely to represent a technical artifact of the sequencing pipeline. Cytomegalovirus status was reported to be diagnosed by the classifier with high specificity and sensitivity in both the original and validation cohorts. Most TCR sequences were observed very rarely across donors, whereas some public TCRs were present in many individuals.

Library construction relied on the immunoSEQ multiplex PCR assay. For the multiplex PCR, a mixture combining 60 forward primers for TCR Vbeta segments and 13 reverse primers for TCR Jbeta segments was used. The CDR3 region of rearranged TCR beta genes was amplified from genomic DNA with a multiplex PCR assay. The amplified TCR beta libraries were sequenced on the Illumina HiSeq System as 87-base-pair reads. In the authors' own workflow: Across the 700 or so repertoires, a later analysis counted 80 million or so unique TCR beta chains, approximately 12 million of which were shared by at least two donors. Raw reads were error-corrected and collapsed into unique sequences with a nearest-neighbor algorithm that merged closely related sequences to remove PCR and sequencing errors. Alignment of CDR3 sequences to IMGT reference sequences was used to assign V, D and J gene segments. Each retained sequence needed at least a six-nucleotide match to both a V gene segment and a J gene segment. Rearrangements were classified as productive when the CDR3 lacked stop codons and remained in frame with V and J, and all other rearrangements were classified as non-productive. CDR3 was defined by IMGT convention, running from the second conserved V-encoded cysteine to the conserved J-encoded phenylalanine. The earlier analysis of about 610 of the donors excluded sequences that lacked an unambiguous match to a single V gene segment. An earlier analysis of approximately 590 of the donors classified V segments as functional when productive rearrangements were above 56.7% and as segregating when the standard deviation between donors was above 5%. To diagnose cytomegalovirus status from the catalog of TCR beta chain sequences, a statistical classification framework was built. V and J gene assignment, in a later analysis, came from comparing TCR nucleotide sequences with IMGT/GENE-DB human TR gene sequences. The TCRdist pipeline was used in a later analysis to assign CDR3 sequences and most-parsimonious VDJ recombination scenarios. In a later analysis, each TCR beta chain was defined by its CDR3 amino acid sequence together with its V-gene family, and reads without a unique V-gene family were excluded. In a later analysis, 450 to 600 highly shared, low-generation-probability nucleotide sequences were removed to address suspected cross-contamination and a sequencing artifact. For each public chain, a later analysis derived a clonal expansion index from normalized ranks of inferred template counts within each repertoire. In a later analysis, generation probabilities were computed with a VDJ recombination model fitted to out-of-frame rearrangements, and the resulting probabilities were checked against IGoR. Hypergeometric tests were used in a later analysis to score TCR-TCR, TCR-HLA and TCR-CMV co-occurrence, with a repertoire-size bias correction applied to the TCR pairs. To estimate false discovery rates, a later analysis permuted the HLA or CMV assignments 20 times. In a later analysis, co-occurring TCRs were grouped using DBSCAN, with TCRdist sequence similarity added in when clustering inside HLA-allele-positive subsets. Repertoires with fewer than 30,000 or more than 120,000 public chains were left out of co-occurrence clustering, as were a handful of repertoires with anomalous nucleotide sharing. The table was pulled from immuneACCESS by TCRdb, which kept in-frame rearrangements only. Such tables lose some clones; where checked, under half of the loss comes from unresolved V genes, and the rest has no known cause. V and J calls plus clone size are reproduced from that table; the DNA served to infer D and trimming. This sample's clone table shows about 160,000 clones. The ten largest clonotypes hold 1.5% to 2% of the sample.

The cohort comprised more than 550 healthy bone marrow donors. At the time of sampling, every cohort member was nominally healthy, though immune exposures that went unrecorded were likely present. The donor was CMV seronegative and was included in the group of under 450 seronegative cohort members. Each donor provided a peripheral blood sample, and peripheral blood mononuclear cells were used for TCR beta sequencing. Genomic DNA was extracted from the blood cell samples with the Qiagen DNeasy Blood Extraction Kit. What was sequenced was PBMCs. The receptor's source is a woman in her fifties or sixties in good health and CMV-seronegative.

CDR3 loop: CASGRTGGNSPLHF. DNA sequence: TGTGCCAGCGGCCGGACAGGGGGAAATTCACCCCTCCACTTT. The rearrangement joined TRBV11-2 to TRBJ1-6, and 10 junction bases match TRBD1. The CDR3 runs 14 residues from the cysteine to the phenylalanine. The sequence is cut down to CDR3 DNA, 42 bases in frame from base 1. The germline V gene sets CDR1 to SGHAT and CDR2 to FQNNGV. V is pruned by 8 bases and J by 7 bases, leaving 5 bases of the junction without a gene match.